This T cell receptor (beta chain) is drawn from a study of graft-versus-host responses after intestinal transplantation. As for the study in general: All recipients got anti-thymocyte globulin induction, then tacrolimus and steroids for roughly three years. General observations from the study: Detected in recipient marrow were GvH clones, some of which were first observed in ileum or blood. Peak GvH clone levels in circulation were associated with early post-transplant HvG declines.

Profiled with immunoSEQ multiplex PCR; TCRdb holds only in-frame clones, not every one. Among around 100,000 clones, 93% were seen once, and the ten largest hold 1% to 1.5%. This CDR3 has 14 residues. Trimming cost V 2 bases and J 5 bases, with 10 bases left between them. Germline-derived CDR1 and CDR2 are ENHRY and SYGVKD. About this clone itself: What it binds is not known.

The sequence derives from a human donor who received an intestinal transplant. This chain joins TRBV10-3 and TRBJ2-1; D gene uncertain. Here the sequenced sample was unstimulated CD8+ T cells sorted from spleen or lymph node cells, taken before intestinal transplant. The CDR3 here is CAISEGDKNNEQFF. CDR3 DNA: TGTGCCATCAGTGAGGGAGACAAAAACAATGAGCAGTTCTTC.